This entry is about one T cell receptor (beta chain). Its antigen is not identified. This sample was taken from a study of shared clonotypes between healthy human individuals. On the study more broadly: Researchers assigned three CD4 naive, three CD4 memory, two CD8 naive and one CD8 memory plate to each donor. Study-wide results and limits: Clonotype sharing among donors was thought likely to change with sequencing depth. Naive CD4 clonotypes overlapped across a handful of donors at around 4.8%.

The authors distributed each subset's genomic DNA evenly over several immunoSEQ plates. This table comes from immunoSEQ multiplex PCR, and its TCRdb copy is limited to in-frame clones, with some not included. The repertoire holds a few million clones, with just over 90% as singletons. The V gene's germline CDR1 is MNHEY and CDR2 SMNVEV (reference sequence). J was trimmed by 5 bases and V by 3 bases; bases with no gene match: 6. This CDR3 is 14 amino acids long. This TCR came from a man younger than 30 in good health. This sequence joins TRBV27 and TRBJ1-1; 7 bases are a match to TRBD1. Specimen: naive CD4+ T cells sorted from blood. The subset here: CD45RA+ positively selected. The CDR3 loop reads CASSLNRGGTEAFF. CDR3 nucleotide sequence: TGTGCCAGCAGTTTGAACAGGGGAGGGACTGAAGCTTTCTTT.